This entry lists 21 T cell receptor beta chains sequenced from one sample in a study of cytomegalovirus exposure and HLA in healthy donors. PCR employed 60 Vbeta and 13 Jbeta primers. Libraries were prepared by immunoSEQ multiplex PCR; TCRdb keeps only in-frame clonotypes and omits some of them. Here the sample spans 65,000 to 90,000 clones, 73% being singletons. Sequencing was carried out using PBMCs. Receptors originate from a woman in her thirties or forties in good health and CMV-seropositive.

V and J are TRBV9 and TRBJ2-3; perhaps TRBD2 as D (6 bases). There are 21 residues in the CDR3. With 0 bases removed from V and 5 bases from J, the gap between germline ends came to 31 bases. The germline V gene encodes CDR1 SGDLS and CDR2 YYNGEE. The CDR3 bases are TGTGCCAGCAGCGTAGTTGGGGCCCTAAGAGAGAGCGGGCCTCGAGAAGATACGCAGTATTTT. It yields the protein CASSVVGALRESGPREDTQYF.

The DNA of the CDR3 is TGCGCCAGCAGCTTGGAGGGGGCGAACGAGCAGTACTTC. This translates into CASSLEGANEQYF. The rearrangement links TRBV5-1 to TRBJ2-7, with 7 bases aligning to TRBD1. The trim removed 0 bases at V and 5 bases at J, leaving 2 bases unmatched. The germline V gene has CDR1 SGHRS and CDR2 YFSETQ. The CDR3 spans 13 residues.

The CDR3 bases are TGCGCCAGCAGCTTCTCTGGGGGCCAGAACACTGAAGCTTTCTTT. It encodes CASSFSGGQNTEAFF. This chain connects TRBV5-1 to TRBJ1-1; a weak D match, TRBD1 (6 bases). CDR3 size: 15 residues. V lost 2 bases and J lost 1, with 12 bases in between. Germline CDR1 SGHRS, CDR2 YFSETQ.

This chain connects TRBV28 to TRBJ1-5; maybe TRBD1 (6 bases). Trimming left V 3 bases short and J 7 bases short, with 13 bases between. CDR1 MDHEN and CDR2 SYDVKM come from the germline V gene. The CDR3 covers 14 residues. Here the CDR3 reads CASSFRGYVQPQHF. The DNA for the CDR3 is TGTGCCAGCAGTTTCAGGGGATATGTACAGCCCCAGCATTTT. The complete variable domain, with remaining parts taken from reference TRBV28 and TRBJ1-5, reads DVKVTQSSRYLVKRTGEKVFLECVQDMDHENMFWYRQDPGLGLRLIYFSYDVKMKEKGDIPEGYSVSREKKERFSLILESASTNQTSMYLCASSFRGYVQPQHFGDGTRLSIL.

The CDR3 protein is CASSLTTQTDLRGEQYF. The CDR3 DNA follows: TGCGCCAGCAGCCTTACGACCCAGACGGACCTGAGGGGGGAGCAGTACTTC. This chain joins TRBV5-1 and TRBJ2-7, with D maybe TRBD1 (6 bases). Trimming removed 4 bases from V and 7 bases from J, with 27 bases in between. Germline V CDR1 and CDR2: SGHRS, YFSETQ. There are 17 residues in the CDR3.

The CDR3 loop is CASSLRLAGIEETQYF. The CDR3 coding sequence is TGCGCCAGCAGCCTCAGACTAGCGGGAATCGAAGAGACCCAGTACTTC. V gene TRBV5-1 combines with J gene TRBJ2-5; 11 nucleotides line up with TRBD2. The CDR3 consists of 16 residues. Trimming took 4 bases from V and 3 from J; bases not matched to a gene: 8. Looked up from germline, CDR1 is SGHRS and CDR2 is YFSETQ.

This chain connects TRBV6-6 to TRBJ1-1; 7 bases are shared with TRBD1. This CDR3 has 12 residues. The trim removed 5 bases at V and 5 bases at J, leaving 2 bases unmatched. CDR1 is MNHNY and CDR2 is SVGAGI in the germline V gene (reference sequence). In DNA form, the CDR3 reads TGTGCCAGCAGTAGACAGGGAACTGAAGCTTTCTTT. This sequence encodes CASSRQGTEAFF.

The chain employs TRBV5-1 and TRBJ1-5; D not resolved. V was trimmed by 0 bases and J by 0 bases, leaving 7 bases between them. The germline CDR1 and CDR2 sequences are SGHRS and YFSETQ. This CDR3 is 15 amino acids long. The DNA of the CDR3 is TGCGCCAGCAGCTTGGCGGGGTATAGCAATCAGCCCCAGCATTTT. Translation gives CASSLAGYSNQPQHF. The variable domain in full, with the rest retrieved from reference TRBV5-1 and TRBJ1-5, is KAGVTQTPRYLIKTRGQQVTLSCSPISGHRSVSWYQQTPGQGLQFLFEYFSETQRNKGNFPGRFSGRQFSNSRSEMNVSTLELGDSALYLCASSLAGYSNQPQHFGDGTRLSIL.

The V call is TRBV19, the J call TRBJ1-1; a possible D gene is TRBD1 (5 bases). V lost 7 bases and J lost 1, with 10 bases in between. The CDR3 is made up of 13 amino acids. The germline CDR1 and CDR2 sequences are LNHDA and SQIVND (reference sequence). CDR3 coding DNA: TGTGCCAGTACCACAGGCTGGAACACTGAAGCTTTCTTT. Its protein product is CASTTGWNTEAFF.

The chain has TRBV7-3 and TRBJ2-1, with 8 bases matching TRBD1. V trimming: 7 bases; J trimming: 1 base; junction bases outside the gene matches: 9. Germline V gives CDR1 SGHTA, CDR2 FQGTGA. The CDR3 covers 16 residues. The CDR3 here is CASTRLQGASYNEQFF. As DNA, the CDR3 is TGTGCCAGCACCCGACTCCAGGGGGCTTCCTACAATGAGCAGTTCTTC.

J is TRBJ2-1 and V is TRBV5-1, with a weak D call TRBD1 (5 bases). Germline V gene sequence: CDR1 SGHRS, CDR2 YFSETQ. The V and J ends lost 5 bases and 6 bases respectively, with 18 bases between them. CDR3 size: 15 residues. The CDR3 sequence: CASRGGAQPGNEQFF. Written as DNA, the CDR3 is TGCGCCAGCAGGGGTGGGGCTCAGCCAGGCAATGAGCAGTTCTTC.

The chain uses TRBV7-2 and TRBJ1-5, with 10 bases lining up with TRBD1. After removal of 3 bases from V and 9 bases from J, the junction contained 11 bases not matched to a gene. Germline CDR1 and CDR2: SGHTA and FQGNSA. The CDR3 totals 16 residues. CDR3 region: CASSLDGTGVVRPQHF. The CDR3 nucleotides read TGTGCCAGCAGCTTGGACGGGACAGGGGTGGTGAGGCCCCAGCATTTT.

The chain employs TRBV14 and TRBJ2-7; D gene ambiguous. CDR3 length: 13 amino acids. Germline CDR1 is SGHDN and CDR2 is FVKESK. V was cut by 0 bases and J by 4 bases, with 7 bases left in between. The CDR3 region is CASSQDPGYEQYF. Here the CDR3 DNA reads TGTGCCAGCAGCCAAGATCCCGGGTACGAGCAGTACTTC.

CDR3 DNA: TGTGCCAGCAGCTTGCTCTTCGGAGGACCCTCCTACGAGCAGTACTTC. Translating gives CASSLLFGGPSYEQYF. This chain connects TRBV5-4 to TRBJ2-7, with D possibly being TRBD2 (5 bases). Trimming took off 1 base at V and 0 bases at J, with 14 bases between the two ends. The CDR3 covers 16 residues. Germline lookup yields CDR1 SGHNT and CDR2 YYREEE (reference sequence).

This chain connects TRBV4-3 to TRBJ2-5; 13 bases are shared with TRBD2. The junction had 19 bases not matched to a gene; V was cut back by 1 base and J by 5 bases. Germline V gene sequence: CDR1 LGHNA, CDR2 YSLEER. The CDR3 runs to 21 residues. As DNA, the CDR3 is TGCGCCAGCAGCCAAGGTTATTCTGGAACTAGCGGGGGGGCCTTGGAGGAGACCCAGTACTTC. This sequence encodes CASSQGYSGTSGGALEETQYF.

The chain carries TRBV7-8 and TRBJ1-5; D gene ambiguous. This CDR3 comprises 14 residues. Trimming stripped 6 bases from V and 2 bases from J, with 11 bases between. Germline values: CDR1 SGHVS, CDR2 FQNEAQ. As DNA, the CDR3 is TGTGCCAGCAGTCGAGAGTACGGCAATCAGCCCCAGCATTTT. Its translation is CASSREYGNQPQHF.

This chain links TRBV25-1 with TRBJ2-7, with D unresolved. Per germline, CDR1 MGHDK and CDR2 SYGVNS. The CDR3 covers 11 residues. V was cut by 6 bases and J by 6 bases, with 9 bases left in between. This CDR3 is CASRFIGEQYF. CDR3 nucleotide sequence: TGTGCCAGCAGATTCATCGGCGAGCAGTACTTC.

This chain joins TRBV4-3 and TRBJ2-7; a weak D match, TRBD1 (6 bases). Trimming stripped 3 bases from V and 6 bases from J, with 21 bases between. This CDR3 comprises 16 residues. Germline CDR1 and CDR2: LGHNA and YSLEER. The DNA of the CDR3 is TGCGCCAGCAGCCATTCCTTCTTTAACATAGGGGGCGAGCAGTACTTC. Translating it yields CASSHSFFNIGGEQYF.

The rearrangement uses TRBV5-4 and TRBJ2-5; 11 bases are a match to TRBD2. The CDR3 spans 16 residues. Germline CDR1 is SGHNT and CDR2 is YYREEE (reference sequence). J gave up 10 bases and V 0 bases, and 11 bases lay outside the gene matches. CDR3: CASSLGLAGGEGIQYF. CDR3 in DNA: TGTGCCAGCAGCTTGGGGTTAGCGGGAGGGGAAGGGATCCAGTACTTC.

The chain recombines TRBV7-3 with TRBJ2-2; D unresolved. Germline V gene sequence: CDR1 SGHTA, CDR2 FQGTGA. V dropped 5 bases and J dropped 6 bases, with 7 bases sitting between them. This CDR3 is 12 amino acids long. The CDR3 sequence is CASSLRSGELFF. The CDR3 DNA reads TGTGCCAGCAGCCTACGGTCCGGGGAGCTGTTTTTT.

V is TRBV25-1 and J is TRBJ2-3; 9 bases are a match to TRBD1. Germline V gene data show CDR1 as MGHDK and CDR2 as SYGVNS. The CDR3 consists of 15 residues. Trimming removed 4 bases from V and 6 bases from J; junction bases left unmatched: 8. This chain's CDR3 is CASSAPGQGSDTQYF. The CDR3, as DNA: TGTGCCAGCAGTGCCCCAGGACAGGGGAGTGATACGCAGTATTTT. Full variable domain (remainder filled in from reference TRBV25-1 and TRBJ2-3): EADIYQTPRYLVIGTGKKITLECSQTMGHDKMYWYQQDPGMELHLIHYSYGVNSTEKGDLSSESTVSRIRTEHFPLTLESARPSHTSQYLCASSAPGQGSDTQYFGPGTRLTVL.